This TCR beta chain was sequenced for a study of T cells in pancreatic ductal adenocarcinoma. No neoadjuvant therapy was given to the selected pancreatic ductal adenocarcinoma patients before their surgery. Assay: immunoSEQ multiplex PCR; the TCRdb copy retains only in-frame clones and omits some. Of just under 30,000 clones in the sample, roughly nine tenths are singletons; the top ten hold around 2.1%. The CDR3 loop spans 13 amino acids. Trimming removed 8 bases from V and 5 bases from J, with 16 bases in between. CDR1 is SGHTA and CDR2 is FQGNSA in the germline V gene. Sequencing input: PBMCs. This clonotype was sampled from a human donor with pancreatic ductal adenocarcinoma. V is TRBV7-2 and J is TRBJ2-7; D possibly matches TRBD1 or TRBD2 (5 bases each). The CDR3 region has the DNA TGTGCCAGCTCAGGTTGGGGACCCCACGAGCAGTACTTC. Translation: CASSGWGPHEQYF.